A single sample gave rise to the 13 T cell receptor beta chains below, sequenced in a study of cytomegalovirus exposure and HLA in healthy donors. PCR employed 60 Vbeta and 13 Jbeta primers. Profiling relied on immunoSEQ multiplex PCR, and the TCRdb table lists in-frame clones only, not all of them. The sample consists of around 130,000 clones, around 66% of them appearing once. Sequencing was done on a sample of PBMCs. These TCRs come from a man aged 18 to 30 in good health and CMV-seronegative.

The rearrangement links TRBV29-1 to TRBJ1-5; 9 positions match TRBD1. CDR1 and CDR2 (germline): SQVTM, ANQGSEA. The CDR3 length is 13 residues. J was trimmed by 5 bases and V by 7 bases; bases with no gene match: 6. CDR3 in DNA: TGCAGCGCTACGGGACAGGGAGATCAGCCCCAGCATTTT. This sequence encodes CSATGQGDQPQHF.

Only a few counts were recorded for this clone. J is TRBJ1-5 and V is TRBV6-5; TRBD1 aligns across 7 bases. From germline, CDR1 is MNHEY and CDR2 SVGAGI. The CDR3 sequence is 14 residues long. Trimming took 6 bases from V and 4 from J; bases not matched to a gene: 6. Here the CDR3 reads CASRSGTANQPQHF. CDR3 DNA sequence: TGTGCCAGCAGGTCCGGGACAGCAAATCAGCCCCAGCATTTT.

The chain links TRBV7-9 to TRBJ1-5; a weak D match, TRBD1 (5 bases). Germline CDR1 SEHNR, CDR2 FQNEAQ (reference sequence). This CDR3 is 11 amino acids long. V lost 2 bases to trimming and J lost 10 bases, with 6 bases between them. CDR3: CASSLRGPQHF. Written as DNA, the CDR3 is TGTGCCAGCAGCTTAAGGGGTCCCCAGCATTTT.

V and J are TRBV11-3 and TRBJ2-2; D ambiguous. This CDR3 is built from 13 residues. The V gene lost 1 base and the J gene lost 4 bases, with 4 bases spanning the gap. CDR1 and CDR2 from the germline V gene are SGHNT and YENEEA. CDR3 amino acids: CASSLAGTGELFF. The CDR3 bases are TGTGCCAGCAGCTTAGCGGGCACCGGGGAGCTGTTTTTT. The complete variable domain, with remaining parts taken from reference TRBV11-3 and TRBJ2-2, reads EAGVVQSPRYKIIEKKQPVAFWCNPISGHNTLYWYLQNLGQGPELLIRYENEEAVDDSQLPKDRFSAERLKGVDSTLKIQPAELGDSAVYLCASSLAGTGELFFGEGSRLTVL.

This clone has a handful of counts. V usage is TRBV4-3 and J usage is TRBJ1-1, with D unclear. Germline V lookup: CDR1 LGHNA, CDR2 YSLEER. Trimming shortened V by 1 base and J by 5 bases, and 8 bases separated the two germline ends. CDR3 size: 13 residues. CDR3 residues: CASSQGRTTEAFF. In DNA form, the CDR3 reads TGCGCCAGCAGCCAAGGAAGAACTACTGAAGCTTTCTTT.

This clone was observed once. In DNA, the CDR3 is TGTGCCAGCAGTCCCCTCCAGGGGGGACGGATTCTTGGTACGCAGTATTTT. This codes for CASSPLQGGRILGTQYF. The gene calls are TRBV28 and TRBJ2-3, with D possibly TRBD1 on 7 matching bases. Deletions cut 5 bases from V and 8 bases from J, with 26 bases between. Per the germline V gene, CDR1 is MDHEN and CDR2 is SYDVKM. This CDR3 is 17 amino acids long.

V and J are TRBV5-4 and TRBJ2-5; possibly TRBD1 for D (6 bases). The DNA end is more similar to TRBJ2-7, so the J call may be wrong. This CDR3 has 16 residues. The V gene's germline CDR1 is SGHNT and CDR2 YYREEE (reference sequence). The CDR3 coding sequence is TGTGCCAGCAGCTTGGGGGGATCGACAGGCTCCTACGAGCAGTACTTC. Its protein is CASSLGGSTGSYEQYF.

V and J are TRBV4-1 and TRBJ1-2; D not certain. V dropped 1 base and J dropped 0 bases, with 12 bases sitting between them. This CDR3 has 16 amino acids. The V gene's germline CDR1 is MGHRA and CDR2 YSYEKL. CDR3 in DNA: TGCGCCAGCAGCCAAGTGAGTGTGGTCACTAACTATGGCTACACCTTC. Its translation: CASSQVSVVTNYGYTF.

In this sample, this clone turned up a few times. The rearrangement links TRBV5-6 to TRBJ2-3, with a tentative D call TRBD2 (7 bases). The CDR3 runs 17 residues. Germline V gives CDR1 SGHDT, CDR2 YYEEEE. V was clipped by 0 bases and J by 4 bases, with 18 bases between them. The CDR3 DNA is TGTGCCAGCAGCTTGGAAGGGGGGGGGCGGGAAGCAGATACGCAGTATTTT. Encoded protein: CASSLEGGGREADTQYF.

This chain joins TRBV4-2 and TRBJ1-2; TRBD1 might be the D (5 bases). Germline assignment: CDR1 LGHNA and CDR2 YNFKEQ. V was pared by 2 bases and J by 8 bases, with 12 bases between. This CDR3 comprises 13 residues. CDR3 region: CASSQTDRSGYTF. In DNA form, the CDR3 reads TGTGCCAGCAGCCAAACTGACAGATCCGGCTACACCTTC.

The rearrangement links TRBV4-1 to TRBJ1-1; the D is unclear. CDR3 length: 16 amino acids. Trimming took off 1 base at V and 5 bases at J, with 17 bases between the two ends. Germline CDR1 is MGHRA and CDR2 is YSYEKL. This CDR3 reads CASSQGGAAVGTEAFF. For the CDR3, the DNA is TGCGCCAGCAGCCAAGGGGGAGCGGCAGTAGGGACTGAAGCTTTCTTT.

This clone was seen only a few times. The chain couples TRBV9 to TRBJ2-5; the D gene is possibly TRBD1 (6 bases). V was pared by 1 base and J by 5 bases, with 9 bases between. The CDR3 extends over 13 amino acids. Per germline, CDR1 SGDLS and CDR2 YYNGEE. The CDR3 nucleotides read TGTGCCAGCAGCGTAACAGGGCGGGAGACCCAGTACTTC. Protein product: CASSVTGRETQYF. Filled out from reference TRBV9 and TRBJ2-5, the complete variable domain reads DSGVTQTPKHLITATGQRVTLRCSPRSGDLSVYWYQQSLDQGLQFLIQYYNGEERAKGNILERFSAQQFPDLHSELNLSSLELGDSALYFCASSVTGRETQYFGPGTRLLVL.

This clone came up a few times. The V and J genes are TRBV30 and TRBJ2-5; D remains ambiguous. Germline CDR1 reads GTSNPN; CDR2 reads SVGIG (reference sequence). Trimming stripped 1 base from V and 7 bases from J, with 7 bases between. CDR3 length: 11 residues. CDR3 DNA sequence: TGTGCCTGGAGTGACTTTGGGACCCAGTACTTC. Its translation: CAWSDFGTQYF.